These 10 T cell receptor beta chains were sequenced from one sample in a study of patients and donors after allogeneic stem cell transplantation. Each CDR3 protein is one row after TCRdb ran MiXCR on the RT-PCR reads. The data hold 150,000 to 200,000 distinct CDR3 sequences, with 30% observed a single time. The sequencing input was blood, either unsorted or a sorted T cell fraction (not recorded which). These receptors came from a human donor who was either an allogeneic HSCT recipient or a stem cell or donor lymphocyte infusion donor (not recorded which). It is not recorded whose cells these are; they may come from a transplant donor.

The chain combines TRBV3-1 with TRBJ2-1, with a possible D match to TRBD2 (6 bases). V was cut by 4 bases and J by 0 bases, with 10 bases left in between. This CDR3 is 15 amino acids long. Per the germline V gene, CDR1 is LGHDT and CDR2 is YNNKEL (reference sequence). CDR3 coding DNA: TGTGCCAGCAGCCGTAGCGGATACTCCTACAATGAGCAGTTCTTC. Amino acid sequence: CASSRSGYSYNEQFF.

This clonotype was found many times. The V gene is TRBV12-3 or TRBV12-4, the J gene TRBJ1-2; 10 bases fit TRBD1. V trimming: 3 bases; J trimming: 4 bases; junction bases outside the gene matches: 5. The CDR3 covers 15 residues. The CDR3 loop reads CASSFTRTGGYGYTF. For the CDR3, the DNA is TGTGCCAGCAGTTTTACTCGGACAGGGGGCTATGGCTACACCTTC.

This clonotype was detected a few times. The rearrangement links TRBV4-1 to TRBJ1-1, with D possibly TRBD1 on 5 matching bases. Per the germline V gene, CDR1 is MGHRA and CDR2 is YSYEKL. V lost 3 bases to trimming and J lost 5 bases, with 22 bases between them. This CDR3 contains 17 residues. The DNA for the CDR3 is TGCGCCAGCAGCCATCAGCGCGAGGGGATATATCGGACTGAAGCTTTCTTT. It yields the protein CASSHQREGIYRTEAFF.

A few counts support this clonotype. This chain connects TRBV29-1 to TRBJ2-5; 8 bases match TRBD1. The V and J ends lost 6 bases and 2 bases, in that order; junction bases with no gene match: 11. This CDR3 is 15 amino acids long. Germline CDR1 SQVTM, CDR2 ANQGSEA. Here the CDR3 DNA reads TGCAGCGTCCAGCAGGGGACAGGTTGGCAAGAGACCCAGTACTTC. Translation: CSVQQGTGWQETQYF.

This chain links TRBV4-3 with TRBJ2-3; tentative D call: TRBD2 (6 bases). Per the germline V gene, CDR1 is LGHNA and CDR2 is YSLEER. With 0 bases removed from V and 4 bases from J, the gap between germline ends came to 17 bases. This CDR3 region has 17 residues. The CDR3 loop reads CASSQEVTGDLADTQYF. The CDR3 region has the DNA TGCGCCAGCAGCCAAGAAGTAACGGGAGATTTGGCAGATACGCAGTATTTT.

This clonotype was recorded once. The rearrangement uses TRBV6-2 or TRBV6-3 and TRBJ2-1; TRBD2 matches at 8 bases. V lost 3 bases, J lost 4 bases, and 8 bases stayed unmatched. Germline V lookup: CDR1 MNHEY, CDR2 SVGEGT. The CDR3 extends over 16 amino acids. CDR3 DNA: TGTGCCAGCAGTTATACAATGACTAGCGCGTACAATGAGCAGTTCTTC. Residues: CASSYTMTSAYNEQFF.

In this sample, this clonotype turned up many times. V usage is TRBV7-9 and J usage is TRBJ1-2, with D uncertain. Per the germline V gene, CDR1 is SEHNR and CDR2 is FQNEAQ (reference sequence). The CDR3 sequence is 10 residues long. V lost 2 bases, J lost 5 bases, and 0 bases lay in between. CDR3 protein: CASSLYGYTF. The CDR3 bases are TGTGCCAGCAGCTTATATGGCTACACCTTC.

J is TRBJ2-1 and V is TRBV27, with D tentatively TRBD1 (5 bases). The CDR3 is 16 amino acids. In germline, CDR1 is MNHEY, CDR2 SMNVEV (reference sequence). Trimming removed 0 bases from V and 3 bases from J, with 12 bases in between. The CDR3 protein is CASSLSATVIYNEQFF. The DNA of the CDR3 is TGTGCCAGCAGTTTATCGGCGACAGTTATCTACAATGAGCAGTTCTTC.

This clonotype has just a few counts. The chain is built from TRBV20-1 and TRBJ2-7; D is ambiguous. This CDR3 is 14 amino acids long. V was cut by 1 base and J by 1 base, with 11 bases left in between. Germline V lookup: CDR1 DFQATT, CDR2 SNEGSKA (reference sequence). The CDR3 here is CSARVGSLSYEQYF. The CDR3 nucleotides are TGCAGTGCTAGAGTGGGCAGCCTTTCCTACGAGCAGTACTTC.

The chain combines TRBV30 with TRBJ2-5, with D perhaps TRBD2 (5 bases). The germline V gene has CDR1 GTSNPN and CDR2 SVGIG (reference sequence). This CDR3 comprises 13 residues. Trimming removed 5 bases from V and 1 base from J, with 11 bases in between. In nucleotides, the CDR3 is TGTGCCTGGTCCCCCGGGGTCCAAGAGACCCAGTACTTC. It specifies CAWSPGVQETQYF.